This TCR beta chain was retrieved from a study of cytomegalovirus exposure and HLA in healthy donors. Study-wide findings and caveats: TRBV6-2, TRBV6-3 and other indistinguishable V segments were excluded.

The primer mix had 60 Vbeta and 13 Jbeta primers. Method: immunoSEQ multiplex PCR; TCRdb's copy keeps in-frame clones and lacks some. Seen here are about 130,000 clones, roughly four fifths observed once, and the top ten hold less than 6.5%. This CDR3 spans 15 amino acids. The germline gives CDR1 SGHNT, CDR2 YYREEE (reference sequence). V lost 2 bases, J lost 3 bases, and 14 bases lay in between. Turning to this clone: The antigen is not known.

The V gene is TRBV5-4, the J gene TRBJ1-2; TRBD1 is a possible D gene (6 bases). The sequence was obtained from a woman aged 40 to 50 in good health and CMV-seropositive. Input material: PBMCs. CDR3 residues: CASSFSGVMDYGYTF. CDR3 bases: TGTGCCAGCAGCTTTTCAGGGGTTATGGACTATGGCTACACCTTC.